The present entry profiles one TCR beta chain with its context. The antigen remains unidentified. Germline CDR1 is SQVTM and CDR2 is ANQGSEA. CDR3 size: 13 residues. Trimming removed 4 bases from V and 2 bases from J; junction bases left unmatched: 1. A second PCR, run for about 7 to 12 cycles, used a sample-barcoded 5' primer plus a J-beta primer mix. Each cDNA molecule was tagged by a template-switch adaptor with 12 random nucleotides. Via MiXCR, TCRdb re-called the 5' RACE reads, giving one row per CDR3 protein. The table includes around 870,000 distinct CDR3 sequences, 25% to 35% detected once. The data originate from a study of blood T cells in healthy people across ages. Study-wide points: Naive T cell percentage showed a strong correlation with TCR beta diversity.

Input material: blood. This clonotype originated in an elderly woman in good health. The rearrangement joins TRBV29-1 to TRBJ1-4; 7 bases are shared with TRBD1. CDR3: CSVGRGTNEKLFF. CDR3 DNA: TGCAGCGTTGGCAGGGGGACTAATGAAAAACTGTTTTTT.